This T cell receptor (beta chain) was recovered during a study of identifying expanded T cells in peripheral blood. During the collection period, no donor immune events like infections were recorded. Clones were read by immunoSEQ multiplex PCR, and TCRdb kept only the in-frame ones, dropping some. The data contain approximately 130,000 clones, around 88% of them seen just once; the ten biggest clones take up roughly 7.9%. CDR1 and CDR2 from the germline V gene are SGHNT and YYREEE (reference sequence). V lost 0 bases and J lost 5, with 7 bases in between. This CDR3 has 13 amino acids. The sequenced sample consisted of blood. The chain combines TRBV5-4 with TRBJ2-3; unclear D gene. This clonotype was obtained from a person aged 18 to 69 in good health. CDR3 loop: CASSLGEEDTQYF. The DNA for the CDR3 is TGTGCCAGCAGCTTGGGCGAGGAAGATACGCAGTATTTT.